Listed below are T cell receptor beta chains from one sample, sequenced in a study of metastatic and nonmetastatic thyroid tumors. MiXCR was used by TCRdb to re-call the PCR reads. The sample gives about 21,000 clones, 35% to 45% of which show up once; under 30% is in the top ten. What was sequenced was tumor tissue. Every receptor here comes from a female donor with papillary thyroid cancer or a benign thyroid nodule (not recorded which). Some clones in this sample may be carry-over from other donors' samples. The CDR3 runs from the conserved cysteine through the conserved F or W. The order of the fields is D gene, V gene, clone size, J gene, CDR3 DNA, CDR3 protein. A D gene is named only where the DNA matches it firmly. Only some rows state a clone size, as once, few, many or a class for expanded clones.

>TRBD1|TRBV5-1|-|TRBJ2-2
TGCGCCAGCAGCCCCCCCGGACAGGGCGGCGCCGGGGAGCTGTTTTTT
CASSPPGQGGAGELFF
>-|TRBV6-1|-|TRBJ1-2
TGTGCCAGCAGTTTTTACCAGGACAGAGCTAACTATGGCTACACCTTC
CASSFYQDRANYGYTF
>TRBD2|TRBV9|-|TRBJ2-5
TGTGCCAGCAGCGTCTCGGGGGGGAACCAAGAGACCCAGTACTTC
CASSVSGGNQETQYF
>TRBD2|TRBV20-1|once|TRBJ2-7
TGCAGTGCTAGAGACCCCGGGACTAGCGTTTCCTACGAGCAGTACTTC
CSARDPGTSVSYEQYF
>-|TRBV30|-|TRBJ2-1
TGTGCCTGGAGAGCATACACCGATGGGAATGAGCAGTTCTTC
CAWRAYTDGNEQFF
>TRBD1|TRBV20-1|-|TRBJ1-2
TGCAGTGCTAGAGATTCTACCCGATTCTACAGGGGAGAGGGGGGAAGGGGCTACACCTTC
CSARDSTRFYRGEGGRGYTF
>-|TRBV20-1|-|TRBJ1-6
TGCAGTGCTAGAGATCCGGGAGGGACGGATTCACCCCTCCACTTT
CSARDPGGTDSPLHF
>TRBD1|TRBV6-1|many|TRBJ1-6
TGTGCCAGCAGTCTCGGACAGGGCCTCCACTTT
CASSLGQGLHF
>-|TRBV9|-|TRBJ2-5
TGTGCCAGCAGCGTAGAATCGAGGCAAGAGACCCAGTACTTC
CASSVESRQETQYF
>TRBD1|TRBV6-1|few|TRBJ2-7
TGTGCCAGCTCCTCTGACAGGGAGAGCGAGCAGTACTTC
CASSSDRESEQYF
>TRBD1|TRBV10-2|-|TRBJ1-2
TGCGCCAGCAGAAGAGGGACAGAAGATGGCTACACCTTC
CASRRGTEDGYTF
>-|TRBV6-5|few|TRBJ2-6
TGTGCCAGCAGTTACTCAGTCTCTGGGGCCAACGTCCTGACTTTC
CASSYSVSGANVLTF
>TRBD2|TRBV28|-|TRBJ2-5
TGTGCCACCCAACTCTCCGGACTAGCCCAAGAGACCCAGTACTTC
CATQLSGLAQETQYF
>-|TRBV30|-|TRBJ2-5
TGTGCCTGGAGTGTACGTGCCGAGACCCAGTACTTC
CAWSVRAETQYF
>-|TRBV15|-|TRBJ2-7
TGTGCCACCAGGACGCGGGACAACGAGCAGTACTTC
CATRTRDNEQYF
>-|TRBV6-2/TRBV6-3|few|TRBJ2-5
TGTGCCAGCAGTTACGGAGAGACCCAGTACTTC
CASSYGETQYF
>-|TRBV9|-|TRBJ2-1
TGTGCCAGCAGCTCAAGCACGAGGGATGAGCAGTTCTTC
CASSSSTRDEQFF
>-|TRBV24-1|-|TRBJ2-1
TGTGCCACCAGTGATTTTGAGGCAGGCTCCTACAATGAGCAGTTCTTC
CATSDFEAGSYNEQFF
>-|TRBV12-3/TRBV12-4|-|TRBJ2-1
TGTGCCAGCAGCAGTGGCTACAATGAGCAGTTCTTC
CASSSGYNEQFF
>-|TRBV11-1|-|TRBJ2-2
TGTGCCAGCAGCCCCATAGCGTTACCATACACCGGGGAGCTGTTTTTT
CASSPIALPYTGELFF
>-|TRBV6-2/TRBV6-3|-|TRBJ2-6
TGTGCCAGCAGTTACTCAGTCCTGGGGAGTATGTCTGGGGCCAACGTCCTGACTTTC
CASSYSVLGSMSGANVLTF
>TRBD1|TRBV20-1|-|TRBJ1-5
TGCAGTGCTATGGGACAGGGCGGCCAGCCCCAGCATTTT
CSAMGQGGQPQHF
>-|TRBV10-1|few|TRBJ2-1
TGCGCCAGCAGTGCAAATTTCAATGAGCAGTTCTTC
CASSANFNEQFF
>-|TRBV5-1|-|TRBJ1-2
TGCGCCAGCAGCTTGAGTCAGAGTTCTTATGGCTACACCTTC
CASSLSQSSYGYTF
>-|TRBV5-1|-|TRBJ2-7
TGCGCCAGCAGAATCGACACCCTTTACGAGCAGTACTTC
CASRIDTLYEQYF
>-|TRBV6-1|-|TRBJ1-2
TGTGCCAGCAGAGAAACAGGAACCGTAAACTATGGCTACACCTTC
CASRETGTVNYGYTF
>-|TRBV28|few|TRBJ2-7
TGTGCCATCGGTGAGGACGGCAGCTACGTGAACGAGCAGTACTTC
CAIGEDGSYVNEQYF
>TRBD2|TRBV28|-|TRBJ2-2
TGTGCCAGCAGTACCGGGACTAGCGAGTACACCGGGGAGCTGTTTTTT
CASSTGTSEYTGELFF
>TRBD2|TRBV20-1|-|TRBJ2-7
TGCAGTGCTCAAGCGGGAGTTTTCTACGAGCAGTACTTC
CSAQAGVFYEQYF
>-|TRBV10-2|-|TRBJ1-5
TGCGCCAGCAGTGAGTCGGCCCGAAATCAGCCCCAGCATTTT
CASSESARNQPQHF
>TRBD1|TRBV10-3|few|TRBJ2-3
TGTGCCATCACCATGGGACAGGGGACAGATACGCAGTATTTT
CAITMGQGTDTQYF
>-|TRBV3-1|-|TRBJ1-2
TGTGCCAGCAGCTCCCAGGAAACGGGCCATGGCTACACCTTC
CASSSQETGHGYTF
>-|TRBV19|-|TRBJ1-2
TGTGCCAGTAGTATCCCGACAAGGATCTATGGCTACACCTTC
CASSIPTRIYGYTF
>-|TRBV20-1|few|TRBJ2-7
TGCAGTGCTAGAGATAGCGCGGGGGCCGACGAGCAGTACTTC
CSARDSAGADEQYF
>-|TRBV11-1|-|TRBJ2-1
TGTGCCAGCAGCTTACTTCAGGCTAGCTCCTACAATGAGCAGTTCTTC
CASSLLQASSYNEQFF
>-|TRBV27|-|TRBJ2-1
TGTGCCAGCAGTCGAACTAACAATGAGCAGTTCTTC
CASSRTNNEQFF
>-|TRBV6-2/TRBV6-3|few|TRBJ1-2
TGTGCCAGCAGCGGGGCCTCCCCCTATGGCTACACCTTC
CASSGASPYGYTF
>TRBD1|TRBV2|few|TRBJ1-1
TGTGCCAGCAGGCCACTACAGGGGGGGAACACTGAAGCTTTCTTT
CASRPLQGGNTEAFF
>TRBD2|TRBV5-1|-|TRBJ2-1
TGCGCCAGCAGCTCGGCTACTAGCGGGGCCGGGATTTACAATGAGCAGTTCTTC
CASSSATSGAGIYNEQFF
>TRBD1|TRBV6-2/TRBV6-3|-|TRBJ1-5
TGTGCCAGCAAAGGGACAGGTGTGGGTCAGCCCCAGCATTTT
CASKGTGVGQPQHF
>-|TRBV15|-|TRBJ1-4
TGTGCCACCAGCAGGGACTACGGAGCAACTAATGAAAAACTGTTTTTT
CATSRDYGATNEKLFF
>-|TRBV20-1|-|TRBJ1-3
TGCAGTGCTAGGGACCGTTGGGGAAACACCATATATTTT
CSARDRWGNTIYF
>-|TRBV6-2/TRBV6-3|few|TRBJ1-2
TGTGCCAGCAGTTACGGCACAGGGTGGGACTATGGCTACACCTTC
CASSYGTGWDYGYTF
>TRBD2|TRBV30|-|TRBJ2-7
TGTGCCTGGAGTTCGGGCGGGAGTCTCTACGAGCAGTACTTC
CAWSSGGSLYEQYF
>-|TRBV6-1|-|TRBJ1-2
TGTGCCAGCAGTCCTGAGGGCAGGGGCCACTATGGCTACACCTTC
CASSPEGRGHYGYTF
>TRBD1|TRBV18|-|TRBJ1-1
TGTGCCAGCTCAGTCCGGGACAGCAGGAACACTGAAGCTTTCTTT
CASSVRDSRNTEAFF
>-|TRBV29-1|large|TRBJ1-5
TGCAGCGTGCCGGTCCAGGGGAGACAGCCCCAGCATTTT
CSVPVQGRQPQHF
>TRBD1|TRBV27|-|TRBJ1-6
TGTGCCAGCAGTGGACAGGCGCACAATTCACCCCTCCACTTT
CASSGQAHNSPLHF
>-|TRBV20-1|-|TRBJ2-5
TGCAGTGCTAGAGATGAGGGTACGGGATGGGGACAAGAGACCCAGTACTTC
CSARDEGTGWGQETQYF
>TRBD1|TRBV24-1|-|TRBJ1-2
TGTGCCACCAGTGCCGGGACAGACTATGGCTACACCTTC
CATSAGTDYGYTF
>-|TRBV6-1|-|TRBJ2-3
TGTGCCAGCAGGTCCCAAATTAGCACAGATACGCAGTATTTT
CASRSQISTDTQYF
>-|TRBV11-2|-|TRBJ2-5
TGTGCCAGCAGTTCCGCGGGGACCCAGTACTTC
CASSSAGTQYF
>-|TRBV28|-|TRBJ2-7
TGTGCCAGCAGTTTATTCGGGGCCTACGAGCAGTACTTC
CASSLFGAYEQYF
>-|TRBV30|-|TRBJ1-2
TGTGCCTGGAGTGTAGGGAATGGCTACACCTTC
CAWSVGNGYTF
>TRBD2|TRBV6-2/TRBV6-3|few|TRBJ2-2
TGTGCCAGCCGTTCACTAGCGGGGGGGCCGATTGGGGAGCTGTTTTTT
CASRSLAGGPIGELFF
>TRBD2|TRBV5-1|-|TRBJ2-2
TGCGCCAGCATGGGGGGACTAGCGGGATCCGGGGAGCTGTTTTTT
CASMGGLAGSGELFF
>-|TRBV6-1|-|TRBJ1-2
TGTGCCAGCAGTGAACTCGACACCTTCGGCTACACCTTC
CASSELDTFGYTF
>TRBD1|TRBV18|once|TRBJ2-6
TGTGCCAGCTCACTACAGGGGGGCGTATCCGCTGGGGCCAACGTCCTGACTTTC
CASSLQGGVSAGANVLTF
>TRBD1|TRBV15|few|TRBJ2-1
TGTGCCACCAGCGGGGGACAGGGGGTCTACAATGAGCAGTTCTTC
CATSGGQGVYNEQFF